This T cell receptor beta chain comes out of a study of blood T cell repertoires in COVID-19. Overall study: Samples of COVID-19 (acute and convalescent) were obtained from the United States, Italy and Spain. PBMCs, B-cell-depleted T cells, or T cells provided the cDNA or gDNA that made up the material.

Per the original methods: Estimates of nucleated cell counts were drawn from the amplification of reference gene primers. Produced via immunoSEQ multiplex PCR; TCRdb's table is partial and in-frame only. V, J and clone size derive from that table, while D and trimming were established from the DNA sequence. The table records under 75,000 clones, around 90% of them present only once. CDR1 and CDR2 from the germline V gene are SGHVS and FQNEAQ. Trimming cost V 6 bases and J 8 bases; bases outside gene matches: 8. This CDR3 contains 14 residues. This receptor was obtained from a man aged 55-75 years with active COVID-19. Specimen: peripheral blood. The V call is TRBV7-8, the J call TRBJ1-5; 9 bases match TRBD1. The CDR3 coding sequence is TGTGCCAGCAGGGGGGACAGGGCTTGGGAGCCCCAGCATTTT. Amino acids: CASRGDRAWEPQHF.